This TCR beta chain was observed in a study of blood T cells in healthy people across ages. The CDR3 covers 16 residues. Per germline, CDR1 DFQATT and CDR2 SNEGSKA (reference sequence). Trimming removed 0 bases at V and 4 bases at J, with 16 bases between. This clonotype was seen more than once but under ten times. Alongside a J-beta primer mix, a sample-barcoded 5' primer served in a second PCR lasting 7 to 11 cycles. A tag from a template-switch adaptor with 12 random nucleotides marked each cDNA molecule. In TCRdb, the 5' RACE reads were re-called with MiXCR into one record per CDR3 protein. This repertoire shows some 1.6 million distinct CDR3 sequences, roughly 32% found once; its top ten account for about 11%.

The V gene is TRBV20-1, the J gene TRBJ1-5; D perhaps matches TRBD1 (5 bases). This TCR came from a woman in her twenties or thirties in good health. What was sequenced was blood. CDR3 sequence reads: CSARDLEYRQNQPQHF. CDR3 nucleotides: TGCAGTGCTAGAGATCTGGAATACAGGCAGAATCAGCCCCAGCATTTT.